The 3 T cell receptor beta chains given below trace back to one sample, sequenced in a study of cytomegalovirus exposure and HLA in healthy donors. Researchers ran the PCR with 60 Vbeta and 13 Jbeta primers. Repertoires were generated with immunoSEQ multiplex PCR, while TCRdb's copy carries only in-frame clones and drops some. The table lists fewer than 200,000 clones, around 68% of them singletons. Sequenced: PBMCs. These TCRs come from a woman in her forties in good health and CMV-seropositive.

The chain joins TRBV19 to TRBJ1-2; TRBD1 is a possible D gene (5 bases). V shed 6 bases and J shed 2 bases, with 16 bases lying between them. Germline lookup yields CDR1 LNHDA and CDR2 SQIVND (reference sequence). This CDR3 region has 15 residues. The CDR3 DNA reads as TGTGCCAGTAGCGAGGGGACTGTGGCGAACTATGGCTACACCTTC. This sequence encodes CASSEGTVANYGYTF.

The chain combines TRBV6-5 with TRBJ1-2, with 9 positions matching TRBD1. The V and J ends lost 6 bases and 9 bases, in that order; junction bases with no gene match: 14. Germline CDR1 MNHEY, CDR2 SVGAGI. This CDR3 region has 15 residues. The CDR3 bases are TGTGCCAGCAGCCAAACAGGGGGCATCGTTTGGAGCTACACCTTC. Amino acids: CASSQTGGIVWSYTF.

The genes are TRBV19 and TRBJ1-4; 11 positions agree with TRBD1. Trimming took 8 bases from V and 8 from J; bases not matched to a gene: 13. The CDR3 runs to 16 residues. CDR1 is LNHDA and CDR2 is SQIVND in the germline V gene (reference sequence). The CDR3 DNA reads as TGTGCCAGTCATGGACAGGGGGCGATCCAGGCCGAAAAACTGTTTTTT. This gives the protein CASHGQGAIQAEKLFF.